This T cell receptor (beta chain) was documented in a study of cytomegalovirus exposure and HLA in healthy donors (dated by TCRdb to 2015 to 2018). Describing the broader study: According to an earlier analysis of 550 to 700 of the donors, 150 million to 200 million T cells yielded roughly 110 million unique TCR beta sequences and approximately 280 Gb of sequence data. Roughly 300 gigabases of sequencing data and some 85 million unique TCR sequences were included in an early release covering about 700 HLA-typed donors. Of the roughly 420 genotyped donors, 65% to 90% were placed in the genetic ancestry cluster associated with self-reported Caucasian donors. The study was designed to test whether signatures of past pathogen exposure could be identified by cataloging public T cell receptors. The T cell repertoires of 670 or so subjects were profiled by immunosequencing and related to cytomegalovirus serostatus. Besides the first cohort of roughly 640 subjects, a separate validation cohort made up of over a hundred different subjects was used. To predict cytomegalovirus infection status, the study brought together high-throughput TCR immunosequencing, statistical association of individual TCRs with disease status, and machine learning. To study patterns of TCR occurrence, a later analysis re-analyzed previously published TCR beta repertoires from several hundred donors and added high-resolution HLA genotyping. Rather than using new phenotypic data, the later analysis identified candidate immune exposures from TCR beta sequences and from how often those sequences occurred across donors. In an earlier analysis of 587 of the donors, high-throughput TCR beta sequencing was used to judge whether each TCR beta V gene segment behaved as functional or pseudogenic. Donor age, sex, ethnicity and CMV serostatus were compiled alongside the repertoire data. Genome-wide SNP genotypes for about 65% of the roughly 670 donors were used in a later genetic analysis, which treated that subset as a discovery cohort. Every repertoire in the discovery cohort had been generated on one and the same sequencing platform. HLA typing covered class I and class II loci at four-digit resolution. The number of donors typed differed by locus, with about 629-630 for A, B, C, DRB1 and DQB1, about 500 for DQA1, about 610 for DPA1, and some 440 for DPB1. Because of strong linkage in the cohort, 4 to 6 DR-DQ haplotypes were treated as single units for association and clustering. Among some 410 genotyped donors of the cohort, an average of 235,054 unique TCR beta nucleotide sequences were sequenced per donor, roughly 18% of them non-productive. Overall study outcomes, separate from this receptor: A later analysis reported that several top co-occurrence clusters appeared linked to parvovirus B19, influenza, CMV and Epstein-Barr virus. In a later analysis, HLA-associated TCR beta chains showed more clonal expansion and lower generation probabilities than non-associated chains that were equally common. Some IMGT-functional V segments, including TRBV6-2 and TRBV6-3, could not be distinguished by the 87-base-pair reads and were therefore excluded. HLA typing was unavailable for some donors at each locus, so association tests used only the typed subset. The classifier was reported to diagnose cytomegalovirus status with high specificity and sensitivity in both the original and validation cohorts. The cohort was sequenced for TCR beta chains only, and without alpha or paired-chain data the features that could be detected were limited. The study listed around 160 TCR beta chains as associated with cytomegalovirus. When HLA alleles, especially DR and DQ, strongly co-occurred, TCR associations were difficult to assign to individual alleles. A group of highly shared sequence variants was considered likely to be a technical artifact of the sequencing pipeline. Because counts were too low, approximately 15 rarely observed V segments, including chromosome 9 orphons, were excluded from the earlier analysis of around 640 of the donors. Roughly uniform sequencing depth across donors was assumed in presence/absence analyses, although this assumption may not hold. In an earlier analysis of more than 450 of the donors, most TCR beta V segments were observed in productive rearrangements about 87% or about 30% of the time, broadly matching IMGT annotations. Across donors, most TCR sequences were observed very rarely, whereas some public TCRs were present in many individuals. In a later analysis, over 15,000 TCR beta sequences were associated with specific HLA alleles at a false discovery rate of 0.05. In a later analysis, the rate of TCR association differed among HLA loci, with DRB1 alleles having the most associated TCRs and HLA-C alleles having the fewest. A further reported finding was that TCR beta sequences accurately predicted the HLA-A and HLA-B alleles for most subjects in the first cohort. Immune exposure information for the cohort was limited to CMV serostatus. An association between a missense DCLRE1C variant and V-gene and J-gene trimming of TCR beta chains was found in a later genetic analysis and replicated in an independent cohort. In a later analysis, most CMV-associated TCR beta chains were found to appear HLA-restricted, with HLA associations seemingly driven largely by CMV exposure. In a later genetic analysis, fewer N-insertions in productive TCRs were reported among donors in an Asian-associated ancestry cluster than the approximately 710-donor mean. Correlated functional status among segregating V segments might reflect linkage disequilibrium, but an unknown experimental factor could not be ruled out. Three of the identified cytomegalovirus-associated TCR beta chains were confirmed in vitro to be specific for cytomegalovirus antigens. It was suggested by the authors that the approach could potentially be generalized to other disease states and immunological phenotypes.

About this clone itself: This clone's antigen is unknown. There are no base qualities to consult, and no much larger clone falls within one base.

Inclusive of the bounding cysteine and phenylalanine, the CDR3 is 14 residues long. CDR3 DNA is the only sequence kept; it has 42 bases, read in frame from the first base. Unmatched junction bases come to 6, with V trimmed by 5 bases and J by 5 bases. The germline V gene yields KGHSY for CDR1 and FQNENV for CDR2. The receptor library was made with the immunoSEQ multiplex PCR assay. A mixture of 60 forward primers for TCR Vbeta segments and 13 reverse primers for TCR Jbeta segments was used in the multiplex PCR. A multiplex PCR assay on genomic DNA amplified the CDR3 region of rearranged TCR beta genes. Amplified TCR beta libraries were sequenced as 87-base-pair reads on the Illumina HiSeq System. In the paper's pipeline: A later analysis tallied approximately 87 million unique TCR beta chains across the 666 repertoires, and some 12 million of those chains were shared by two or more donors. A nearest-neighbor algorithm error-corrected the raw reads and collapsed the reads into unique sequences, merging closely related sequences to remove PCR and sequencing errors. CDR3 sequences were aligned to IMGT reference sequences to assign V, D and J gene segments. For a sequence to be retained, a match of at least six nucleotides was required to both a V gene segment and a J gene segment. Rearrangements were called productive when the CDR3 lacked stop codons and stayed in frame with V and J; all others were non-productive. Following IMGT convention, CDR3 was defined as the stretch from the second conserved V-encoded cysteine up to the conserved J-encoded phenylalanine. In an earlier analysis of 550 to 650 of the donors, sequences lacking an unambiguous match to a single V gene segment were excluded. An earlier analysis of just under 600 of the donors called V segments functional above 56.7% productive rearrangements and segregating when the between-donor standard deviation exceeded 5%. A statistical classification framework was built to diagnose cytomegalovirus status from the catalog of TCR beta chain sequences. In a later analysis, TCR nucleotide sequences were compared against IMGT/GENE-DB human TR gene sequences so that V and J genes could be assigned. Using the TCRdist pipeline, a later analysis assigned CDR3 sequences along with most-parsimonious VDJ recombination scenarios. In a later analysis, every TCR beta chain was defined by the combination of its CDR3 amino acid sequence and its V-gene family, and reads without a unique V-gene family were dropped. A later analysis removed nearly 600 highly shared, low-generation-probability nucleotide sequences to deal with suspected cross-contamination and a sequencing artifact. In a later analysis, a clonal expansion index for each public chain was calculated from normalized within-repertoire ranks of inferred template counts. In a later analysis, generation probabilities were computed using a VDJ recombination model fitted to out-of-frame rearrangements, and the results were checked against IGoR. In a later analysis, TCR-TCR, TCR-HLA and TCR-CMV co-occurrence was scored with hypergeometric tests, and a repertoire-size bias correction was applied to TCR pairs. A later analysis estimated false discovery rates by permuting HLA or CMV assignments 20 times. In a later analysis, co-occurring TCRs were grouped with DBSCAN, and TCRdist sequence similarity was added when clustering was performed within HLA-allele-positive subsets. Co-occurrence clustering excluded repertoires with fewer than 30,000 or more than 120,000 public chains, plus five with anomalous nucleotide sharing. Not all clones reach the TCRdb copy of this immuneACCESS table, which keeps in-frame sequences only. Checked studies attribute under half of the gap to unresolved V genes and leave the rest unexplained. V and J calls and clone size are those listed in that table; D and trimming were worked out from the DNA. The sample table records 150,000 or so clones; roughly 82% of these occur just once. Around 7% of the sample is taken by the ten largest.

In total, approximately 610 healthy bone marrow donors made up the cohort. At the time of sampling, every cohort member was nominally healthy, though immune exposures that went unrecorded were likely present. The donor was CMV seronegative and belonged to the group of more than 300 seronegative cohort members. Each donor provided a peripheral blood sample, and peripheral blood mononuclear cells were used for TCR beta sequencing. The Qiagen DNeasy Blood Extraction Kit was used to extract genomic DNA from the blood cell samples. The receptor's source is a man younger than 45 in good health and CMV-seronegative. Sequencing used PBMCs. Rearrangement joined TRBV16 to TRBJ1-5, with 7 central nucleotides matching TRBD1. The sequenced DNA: TGTGCCAGCAGCTACAGGGGATCCCATCAGCCCCAGCATTTT. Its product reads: CASSYRGSHQPQHF.